Only one count was recorded for the clone carrying this T cell receptor (beta chain). The source of the sample is a study of fetal regulatory T cell absence and autoimmunity. The CDR3 is 14 amino acids. The V gene lost 1 base and the J gene lost 5 bases, with 8 bases spanning the gap. Germline assignment: CDR1 SEHNR and CDR2 FQNEAQ (reference sequence). TCRdb keeps only in-frame clones here, not all; method: immunoSEQ multiplex PCR. The sample has about 95,000 clones, roughly 78% seen once. The source material was pancreas tissue. The V call is TRBV7-9, the J call TRBJ2-2, with D hard to call. The receptor was isolated from a male donor with IPEX syndrome. CDR3 sequence (DNA): TGTGCCAGCAGCTTAGAAGTGGCGACCGGGGAGCTGTTTTTT. Protein: CASSLEVATGELFF.